A single sample is the source of the 10 T cell receptor beta chains below, sequenced in a study of blood T cell repertoires in COVID-19 (dated by TCRdb to 2020 to 2022). Receptor amplification or capture employed the immunoSEQ multiplex PCR assay. This is the immuneACCESS table as TCRdb keeps it, with only in-frame sequences that have V and J called. A part of the clones is gone; compared with another copy, unresolved V genes explain less than half, and the rest is unexplained. A total of about 200,000 clones appear in this sample, about 88% of them only once. Around 17% of the sample lies in the top ten. Sequencing was performed on peripheral blood. These TCRs come from a man aged 45-65 years with COVID-19, enrolled during active disease.

The rearrangement uses TRBV4-1 and TRBJ2-1; 16 bases are shared with TRBD2. Germline assignment: CDR1 MGHRA and CDR2 YSYEKL. The junction had 0 bases not matched to a gene; V was cut back by 0 bases and J by 10 bases. The CDR3 contains 15 residues. The CDR3, as DNA: TGCGCCAGCAGCCAAGAGGGACTAGCGGGGGGGGAGCAGTTCTTC. Translating it yields CASSQEGLAGGEQFF.

The chain carries TRBV7-2 and TRBJ2-5; D gene uncertain. The length of the CDR3 is 11 residues. V gave up 5 bases and J gave up 3 bases, with 4 bases separating them. Germline CDR1 SGHTA, CDR2 FQGNSA. In DNA, the CDR3 is TGTGCCAGCAGCCTAAAAGAGACCCAGTACTTC. Its translation is CASSLKETQYF.

The J gene is TRBJ1-3, the V gene TRBV6-5; D not certain. The CDR3 has 16 residues. Deletions cut 0 bases from V and 5 bases from J, with 14 bases between. Germline V CDR1 and CDR2: MNHEY, SVGAGI. CDR3 sequence reads: CASSYSRRASRNTIYF. The CDR3 nucleotides read TGTGCCAGCAGTTACTCGCGGAGGGCGTCTCGAAACACCATATATTTT.

This clone was observed a single time. The rearrangement links TRBV27 to TRBJ2-7; a weak D match, TRBD2 (5 bases). Germline lookup yields CDR1 MNHEY and CDR2 SMNVEV (reference sequence). There are 14 residues in the CDR3. V was clipped by 9 bases and J by 2 bases, with 17 bases between them. The DNA for the CDR3 is TGTGCCAGGACTTTGGGGTGGGAGCCCTACGAGCAGTACTTC. It yields the protein CARTLGWEPYEQYF.

In nucleotides, the CDR3 is TGTGCCAGCGCTACGTTGAGTTACGAGCAGTACTTC. It yields the protein CASATLSYEQYF. V and J are TRBV27 and TRBJ2-7; no reliable D call. This CDR3 is 12 amino acids long. Trimming stripped 8 bases from V and 4 bases from J, with 12 bases between. Per germline, CDR1 MNHEY and CDR2 SMNVEV (reference sequence).

This clone appeared once. J is TRBJ2-1 and V is TRBV6-2 or TRBV6-3, with a weak D call TRBD1 (6 bases). Trimming stripped 1 base from V and 4 bases from J, with 11 bases between. Germline V gives CDR1 MNHEY, CDR2 SVGEGT. The CDR3 has 15 residues. CDR3 residues: CASSYWAGEYNEQFF. Written as DNA, the CDR3 is TGTGCCAGCAGTTACTGGGCAGGGGAGTACAATGAGCAGTTCTTC.

The V gene is TRBV3-1 (or the pseudogene TRBV3-2), the J gene TRBJ1-2; 9 bases agree with TRBD1. There are 16 residues in the CDR3. Trimming at V came to 1 base and at J to 8 bases, leaving 11 bases not matched to a gene. Germline CDR1 and CDR2: LGHDT and YNNKEL (reference sequence). The CDR3 spells CASSQAPMDRGGGYTF. The CDR3 coding sequence is TGTGCCAGCAGCCAAGCGCCAATGGACAGGGGAGGAGGCTACACCTTC.

This clone was counted a single time. The chain links TRBV6-5 to TRBJ2-7; TRBD1 might be the D (6 bases). V was shortened by 2 bases and J by 4 bases, with 18 bases between the two germline ends. The CDR3 is 16 residues long. CDR1 is MNHEY and CDR2 is SVGAGI in the germline V gene. DNA for the CDR3: TGTGCCAGCAGTTACAAACCCCAGGGGTACAAGTACGAGCAGTACTTC. Protein: CASSYKPQGYKYEQYF.

V usage is TRBV27 and J usage is TRBJ2-1; 10 bases match TRBD2. The V gene end was trimmed by 2 bases and the J gene end by 6 bases; junction bases not matched to a gene: 7. This CDR3 region has 16 residues. Germline CDR1 reads MNHEY; CDR2 reads SMNVEV (reference sequence). Here the CDR3 reads CASSLGLAGVGNEQFF. The CDR3, as DNA: TGTGCCAGCAGTTTAGGGCTAGCGGGAGTCGGCAATGAGCAGTTCTTC.

V gene TRBV6-2 or TRBV6-3 combines with J gene TRBJ1-2, with D possibly TRBD1 on 6 matching bases. Trimming took off 0 bases at V and 8 bases at J, with 13 bases between the two ends. Germline V lookup: CDR1 MNHEY, CDR2 SVGEGT. This CDR3 comprises 14 residues. The CDR3 sequence: CASSYSIQGYGYTF. The CDR3 region has the DNA TGTGCCAGCAGTTACTCGATCCAGGGGTACGGCTACACCTTC.